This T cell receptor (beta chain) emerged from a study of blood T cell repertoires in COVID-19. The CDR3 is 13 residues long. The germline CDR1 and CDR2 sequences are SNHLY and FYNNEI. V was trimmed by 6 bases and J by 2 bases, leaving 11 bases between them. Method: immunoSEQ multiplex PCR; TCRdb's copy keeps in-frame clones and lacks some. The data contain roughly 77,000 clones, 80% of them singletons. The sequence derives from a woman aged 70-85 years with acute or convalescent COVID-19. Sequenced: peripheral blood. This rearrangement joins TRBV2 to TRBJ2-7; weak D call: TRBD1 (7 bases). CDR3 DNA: TGTGCCAGCAGAGGGGGCGGGACCTACGAGCAGTACTTC. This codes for CASRGGGTYEQYF.